The 9 T cell receptor beta chains presented below share a single source sample, sequenced in a study of blood T cell repertoires in COVID-19. Libraries were prepared by immunoSEQ multiplex PCR; TCRdb keeps only in-frame clonotypes and omits some of them. The sample contains tens of thousands of clones, 70% to 90% of which appear only once. Sequenced: peripheral blood. The receptors here all came from a human donor in a cohort sampled during active COVID-19. The donor label of this sample is uncertain.

V and J are TRBV19 and TRBJ1-4, with D unclear. This CDR3 comprises 10 residues. The ends were cut back, 7 bases at V and 7 bases at J, with 4 bases in the middle. Per germline, CDR1 LNHDA and CDR2 SQIVND (reference sequence). The CDR3 loop reads CASTREKLFF. In nucleotides, the CDR3 is TGTGCCAGTACCCGTGAAAAACTGTTTTTT.

The gene calls are TRBV28 and TRBJ2-1; TRBD2 is a possible D gene (6 bases). Germline V CDR1 and CDR2: MDHEN, SYDVKM. V was clipped by 4 bases and J by 0 bases, with 16 bases between them. The CDR3 is 17 amino acids. The CDR3 region is CASSSLTSRFSYNEQFF. In nucleotides, the CDR3 is TGTGCCAGCAGTTCCCTCACTAGCCGTTTCTCCTACAATGAGCAGTTCTTC.

V usage is TRBV27 and J usage is TRBJ2-5, with TRBD2 matching over 8 bases. Losses at the gene ends were 6 bases for V and 5 bases for J; bases not matched to a gene: 5. This CDR3 is 13 amino acids long. Germline V lookup: CDR1 MNHEY, CDR2 SMNVEV (reference sequence). The CDR3 sequence: CASRGAGEETQYF. CDR3 in DNA: TGTGCCAGCAGAGGAGCGGGAGAGGAGACCCAGTACTTC.

The chain is built from TRBV9 and TRBJ1-1; 8 nucleotides line up with TRBD1. CDR3 length: 15 amino acids. V gave up 4 bases and J gave up 5 bases; unmatched junction bases: 10. Per the germline V gene, CDR1 is SGDLS and CDR2 is YYNGEE. The CDR3 DNA reads as TGTGCCAGCAGCCCCCAACCGGACAGGGCGACTGAAGCTTTCTTT. It specifies CASSPQPDRATEAFF.

This chain joins TRBV28 and TRBJ2-1; the match to TRBD1 covers 8 bases. J gave up 4 bases and V 6 bases, and 14 bases lay outside the gene matches. This CDR3 comprises 17 residues. Germline V gene sequence: CDR1 MDHEN, CDR2 SYDVKM. The CDR3 DNA is TGTGCCAGCAGCCGAACCTATAGGACAGGGTTGTACAATGAGCAGTTCTTC. Encoded protein: CASSRTYRTGLYNEQFF.

V gene TRBV7-3 combines with J gene TRBJ2-2; D might be TRBD2 (6 bases). Looked up from germline, CDR1 is SGHTA and CDR2 is FQGTGA. Trimming shortened V by 2 bases and J by 5 bases, and 12 bases separated the two germline ends. The CDR3 has 15 residues. The CDR3 loop reads CASSLQLAGTGELFF. CDR3 bases: TGTGCCAGCAGCTTACAACTAGCAGGAACCGGGGAGCTGTTTTTT. Based on the CDR3 plus reference TRBV7-3 and TRBJ2-2, the full variable domain is GAGVSQTPSNKVTEKGKYVELRCDPISGHTALYWYRQSLGQGPEFLIYFQGTGAADDSGLPNDRFFAVRPEGSVSTLKIQRTERGDSAVYLCASSLQLAGTGELFFGEGSRLTVL.

This clone was seen more than once but under ten times. The chain employs TRBV5-6 and TRBJ1-3, with D unresolved. Germline CDR1 and CDR2: SGHDT and YYEEEE. Trimming left V 0 bases short and J 4 bases short, with 11 bases between. This CDR3 is 15 amino acids long. The DNA for the CDR3 is TGTGCCAGCAGCTTGGGGAGGTCTGGAGGAAACACCATATATTTT. The encoded protein is CASSLGRSGGNTIYF.

The chain employs TRBV4-1 and TRBJ1-1, with 7 nucleotides matching TRBD1. Germline V gene sequence: CDR1 MGHRA, CDR2 YSYEKL. The CDR3 loop spans 14 amino acids. V dropped 3 bases and J dropped 6; count of bases not matched to a gene: 7. CDR3 protein: CASSHPNRGAEAFF. CDR3 coding DNA: TGCGCCAGCAGCCATCCTAACAGGGGAGCTGAAGCTTTCTTT.

The chain employs TRBV9 and TRBJ2-1; TRBD2 matches 8 bases. CDR1 is SGDLS and CDR2 is YYNGEE in the germline V gene. The V segment lost 0 bases and the J segment 0 bases; nucleotides outside the gene matches: 2. The CDR3 runs 16 residues. CDR3 in DNA: TGTGCCAGCAGCGTAGGCGGGAGGAGCTCCTACAATGAGCAGTTCTTC. This translates into CASSVGGRSSYNEQFF.